This TCR beta chain was obtained from a study of beta chain features in type 1 diabetes. Study-level results: Sequencing from cDNA could over-represent high-TCR-expressing cells. TCRB CDR3s were moderately but significantly shorter in Type 1 diabetes patients in all four CD4+ subsets. Researchers could not determine here whether HLA type influences TCRB rearrangement.

Purity exceeding 98% was reached by all sorted populations. This clone turned up a few times. Its specificity is unknown. Sequenced material consisted of expressed TCRB transcripts (all of the isolated RNA was reverse transcribed). Assay used: immunoSEQ multiplex PCR; TCRdb lists only in-frame clones, some missing. The sample carries 130,000 to 150,000 clones, 6.9% recorded once. The CDR3 consists of 15 residues. V shed 6 bases and J 2 bases; nucleotides not matched to a gene: 9. Germline CDR1 and CDR2: MNHNY and SVGAGI (reference sequence). The rearrangement links TRBV6-6 to TRBJ2-5, with TRBD1 matching 7 bases. The sequence was collected from a woman younger than 45 in good health. Sequenced: central memory CD4+ T cells from blood. The CDR3 loop is CASRTQGSGQETQYF. Here the CDR3 DNA reads TGTGCCAGCAGGACACAGGGGAGTGGGCAAGAGACCCAGTACTTC.